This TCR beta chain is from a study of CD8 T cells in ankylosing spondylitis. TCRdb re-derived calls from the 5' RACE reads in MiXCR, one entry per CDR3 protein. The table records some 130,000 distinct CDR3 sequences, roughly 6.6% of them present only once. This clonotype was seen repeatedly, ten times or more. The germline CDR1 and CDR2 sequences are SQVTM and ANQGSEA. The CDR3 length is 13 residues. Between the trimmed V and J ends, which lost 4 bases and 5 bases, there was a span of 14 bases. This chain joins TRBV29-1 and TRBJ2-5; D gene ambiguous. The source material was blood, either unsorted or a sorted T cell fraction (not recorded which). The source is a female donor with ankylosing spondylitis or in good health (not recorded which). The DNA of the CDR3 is TGCAGCGTTGGAGGCCTAAGGGCGGAGACCCAGTACTTC. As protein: CSVGGLRAETQYF.